The following is a T cell receptor beta chain sequence with its context. The antigen remains undetermined. The CDR3 spans 15 residues. CDR1 and CDR2 (germline): MNHEY, SMNVEV (reference sequence). Losses at the gene ends were 3 bases for V and 3 bases for J; bases not matched to a gene: 2. Assay: immunoSEQ multiplex PCR; the TCRdb copy retains only in-frame clones and omits some. Here the sample spans some 90,000 clones, approximately 92% being singletons. The sample comes from a study of OX40 agonist ivuxolimab in advanced cancers. Study overall: The study reported partial responses in three patients: one hepatocellular carcinoma, two cutaneous melanoma.

Broader study findings: The work left the antigen specificity of expanded peripheral T cells undetermined. Low clonal expansion, among the lowest seen, marked partial responders at 0.1-3.0 mg/kg.

The sequences come from CD4+ or CD8+ T cells sorted from blood, collected in a trial of the OX40 agonist ivuxolimab. The chain is built from TRBV27 and TRBJ1-5, with 10 bases matching TRBD1. This receptor was taken from an adult with an advanced solid tumor such as melanoma, head and neck, liver or kidney cancer. The DNA of the CDR3 is TGTGCCAGCAGTTTGGGGACAGGGGCCAATCAGCCCCAGCATTTT. Translated: CASSLGTGANQPQHF.